This record covers a single TCR beta chain. These data are taken from a study of blood T cell repertoires in COVID-19. Background on the study: The origin of the acute and convalescent COVID-19 samples was the United States, Italy and Spain.

How the authors handled the data: For nucleated cells, counts were estimated from reference gene primer amplification. Produced via immunoSEQ multiplex PCR; TCRdb's table is partial and in-frame only. The V and J calls and clone size are taken from that table; D and trimming were inferred from the DNA. The data show some 130,000 clones, 90% seen once. The source material was peripheral blood. The sequence derives from a man aged 50-59 years with active COVID-19.

The CDR3 bases are TGTGCCAGCAGCCGTCAATCTTCCGGGAGCTCCTACAATGAGCAGTTCTTC. Translated, it gives CASSRQSSGSSYNEQFF. V is TRBV7-2 and J is TRBJ2-1, with a possible D match to TRBD2 (6 bases). The CDR3 totals 17 residues. Germline CDR1 and CDR2: SGHTA and FQGNSA. The germline V and J ends were trimmed by 5 bases and 0 bases, with 17 bases remaining between them.